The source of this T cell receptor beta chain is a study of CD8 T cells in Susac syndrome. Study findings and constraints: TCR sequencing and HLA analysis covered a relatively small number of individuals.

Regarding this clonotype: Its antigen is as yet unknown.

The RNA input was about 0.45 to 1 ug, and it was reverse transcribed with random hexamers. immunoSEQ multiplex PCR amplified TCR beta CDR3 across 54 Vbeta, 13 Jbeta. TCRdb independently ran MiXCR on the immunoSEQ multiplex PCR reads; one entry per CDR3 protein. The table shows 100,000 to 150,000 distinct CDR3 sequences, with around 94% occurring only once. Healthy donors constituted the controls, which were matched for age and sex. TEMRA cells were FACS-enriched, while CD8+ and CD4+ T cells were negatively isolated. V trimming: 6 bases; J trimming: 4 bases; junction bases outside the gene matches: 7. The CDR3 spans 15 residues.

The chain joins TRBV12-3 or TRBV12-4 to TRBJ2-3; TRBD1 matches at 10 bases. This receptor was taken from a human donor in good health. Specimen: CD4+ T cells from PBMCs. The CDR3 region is CASRTTGTGADTQYF. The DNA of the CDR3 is TGTGCCAGCAGGACCACCGGGACAGGGGCAGATACGCAGTATTTT.